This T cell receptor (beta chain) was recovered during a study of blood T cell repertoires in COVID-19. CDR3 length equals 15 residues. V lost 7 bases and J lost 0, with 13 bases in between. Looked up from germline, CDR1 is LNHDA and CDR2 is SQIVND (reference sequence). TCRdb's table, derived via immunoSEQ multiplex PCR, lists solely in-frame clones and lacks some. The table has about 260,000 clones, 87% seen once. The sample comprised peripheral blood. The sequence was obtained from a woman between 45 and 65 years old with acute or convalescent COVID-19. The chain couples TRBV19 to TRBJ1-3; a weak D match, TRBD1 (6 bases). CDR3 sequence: CASKSTGHSGNTIYF. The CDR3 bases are TGTGCCAGTAAATCGACAGGCCACTCTGGAAACACCATATATTTT.